The 6 T cell receptor beta chains listed next were all sequenced from one sample in a study of human T cells and chemical hapten exposure. Time point given: patch test 3, about 24 weeks after DPC sensitization. Treatment here: therapeutic diphenylcyclopropenone sensitization with weekly scalp DPC. TCRdb itself ran the RACE reads through MiXCR, one entry per CDR3 protein. The data hold about 97,000 distinct CDR3 sequences, with 25% to 30% observed a single time. The source material was whole blood, sampled in connection with sensitization to the hapten diphenylcyclopropenone (DPC). These receptors originate from a man aged 35-49 years with alopecia areata. Some clones in this sample may be carry-over from other donors' samples.

The gene calls are TRBV20-1 and TRBJ2-3; no reliable D call. Germline V gene data show CDR1 as DFQATT and CDR2 as SNEGSKA (reference sequence). The CDR3 runs to 12 residues. The V gene lost 0 bases and the J gene lost 3 bases, with 4 bases spanning the gap. DNA of the CDR3: TGCAGTGCTAGAGAGAGAACAGATACGCAGTATTTT. Translation: CSARERTDTQYF.

This rearrangement joins TRBV4-3 to TRBJ2-1; TRBD1 might be the D (5 bases). CDR1 and CDR2 from the germline V gene are LGHNA and YSLEER. V lost 1 base and J lost 8, with 12 bases in between. The CDR3 is 14 residues long. The CDR3 reads CASSQVGVWDEQFF. The CDR3 bases are TGCGCCAGCAGCCAAGTAGGGGTTTGGGATGAGCAGTTCTTC.

The CDR3 DNA sequence: TGTGCCAGCAGTTTGGGACAGGCATATGGCTACACCTTC. Protein product: CASSLGQAYGYTF. The chain couples TRBV12-3 or TRBV12-4 to TRBJ1-2; 8 bases line up with TRBD1. The V segment lost 3 bases and the J segment 5 bases; nucleotides outside the gene matches: 2. This CDR3 region has 13 residues.

V usage is TRBV20-1 and J usage is TRBJ1-1; 9 bases fit TRBD1. Germline-derived CDR1 and CDR2 are DFQATT and SNEGSKA (reference sequence). Trimming took 6 bases from V and 1 from J; bases not matched to a gene: 6. This CDR3 has 14 residues. The CDR3 region is CSASGTGTNTEAFF. DNA of the CDR3: TGCAGTGCGTCCGGGACAGGGACGAACACTGAAGCTTTCTTT.

This clonotype turned up a few times. The V and J genes are TRBV6-1 and TRBJ1-1; TRBD1 might be the D (5 bases). The germline V and J ends were trimmed by 8 bases and 2 bases, with 12 bases remaining between them. The V gene's germline CDR1 is MNHNS and CDR2 SASEGT. This CDR3 has 13 residues. CDR3 sequence reads: CASGSQVNTEAFF. In nucleotides, the CDR3 is TGTGCCAGCGGTTCACAGGTAAACACTGAAGCTTTCTTT.

V usage is TRBV18 and J usage is TRBJ2-7; TRBD1 matches at 11 bases. The germline CDR1 and CDR2 sequences are KGHSH and LQKENI. This CDR3 comprises 13 residues. Losses at the gene ends were 5 bases for V and 6 bases for J; bases not matched to a gene: 3. The CDR3 is CASSSDRGLEQYF. DNA for the CDR3: TGTGCCAGCTCATCGGACAGGGGGCTCGAGCAGTACTTC.